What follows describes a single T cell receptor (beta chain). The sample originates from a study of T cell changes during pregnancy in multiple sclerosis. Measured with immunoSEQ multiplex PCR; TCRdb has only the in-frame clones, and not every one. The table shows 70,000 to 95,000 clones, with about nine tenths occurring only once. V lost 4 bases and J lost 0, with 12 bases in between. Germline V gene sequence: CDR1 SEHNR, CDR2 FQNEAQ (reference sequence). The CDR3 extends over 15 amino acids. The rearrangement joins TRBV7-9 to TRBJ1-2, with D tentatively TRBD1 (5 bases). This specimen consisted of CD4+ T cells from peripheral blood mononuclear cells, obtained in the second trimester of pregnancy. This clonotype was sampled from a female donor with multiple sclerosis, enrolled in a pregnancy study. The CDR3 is CASSWTRITNYGYTF. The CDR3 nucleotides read TGTGCCAGCAGCTGGACACGAATAACTAACTATGGCTACACCTTC.